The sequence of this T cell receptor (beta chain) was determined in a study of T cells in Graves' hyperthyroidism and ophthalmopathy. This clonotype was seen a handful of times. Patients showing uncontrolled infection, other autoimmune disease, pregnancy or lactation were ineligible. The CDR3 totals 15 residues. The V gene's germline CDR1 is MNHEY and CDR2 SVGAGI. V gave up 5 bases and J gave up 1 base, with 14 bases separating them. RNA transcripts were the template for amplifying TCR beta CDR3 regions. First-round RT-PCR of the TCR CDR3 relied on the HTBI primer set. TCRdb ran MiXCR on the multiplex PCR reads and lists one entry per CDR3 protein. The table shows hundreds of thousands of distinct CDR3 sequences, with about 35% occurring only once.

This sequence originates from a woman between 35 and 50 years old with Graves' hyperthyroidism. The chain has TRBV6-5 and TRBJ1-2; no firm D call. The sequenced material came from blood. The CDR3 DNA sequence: TGTGCCAGCAGTGAGCGACCTACTCGTAACTATGGCTACACCTTC. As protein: CASSERPTRNYGYTF.